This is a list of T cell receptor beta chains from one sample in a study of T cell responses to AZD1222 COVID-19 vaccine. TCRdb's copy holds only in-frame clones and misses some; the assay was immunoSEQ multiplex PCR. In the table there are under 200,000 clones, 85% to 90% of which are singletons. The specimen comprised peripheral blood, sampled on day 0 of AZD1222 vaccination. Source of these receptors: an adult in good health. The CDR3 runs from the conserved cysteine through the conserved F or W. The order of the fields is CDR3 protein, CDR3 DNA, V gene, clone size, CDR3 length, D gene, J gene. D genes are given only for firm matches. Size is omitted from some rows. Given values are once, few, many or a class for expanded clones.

CDR3 protein: CASSPRDSYKTEAFF; CDR3 DNA: TGTGCCAGCAGCCCCAGGGACAGCTACAAGACTGAAGCTTTCTTT; V gene: TRBV7-9; clone size: -; CDR3 length: 15; D gene: TRBD1; J gene: TRBJ1-1
CDR3 protein: CASSYSGGLSYNEQFF; CDR3 DNA: TGTGCCAGCAGTTACTCCGGGGGGTTATCCTACAATGAGCAGTTCTTC; V gene: TRBV6-5; clone size: -; CDR3 length: 16; D gene: TRBD2; J gene: TRBJ2-1
CDR3 protein: CASGLGNTEAFF; CDR3 DNA: TGTGCCAGCGGTCTAGGGAACACTGAAGCTTTCTTT; V gene: TRBV25-1; clone size: -; CDR3 length: 12; D gene: -; J gene: TRBJ1-1
CDR3 protein: CASSQQPGQNTGELFF; CDR3 DNA: TGTGCCAGCAGCCAGCAACCGGGACAGAACACCGGGGAGCTGTTTTTT; V gene: TRBV3-1/TRBV3-2; clone size: -; CDR3 length: 16; D gene: -; J gene: TRBJ2-2
CDR3 protein: CAWKIGTVNTEAFF; CDR3 DNA: TGTGCCTGGAAAATAGGGACGGTGAACACTGAAGCTTTCTTT; V gene: TRBV30; clone size: -; CDR3 length: 14; D gene: -; J gene: TRBJ1-1
CDR3 protein: CASSQEDATPNYNEQFF; CDR3 DNA: TGTGCCAGCAGCCAGGAAGATGCTACGCCCAACTACAATGAGCAGTTCTTC; V gene: TRBV4-2; clone size: -; CDR3 length: 17; D gene: -; J gene: TRBJ2-1
CDR3 protein: CASTPGSRAYGYTF; CDR3 DNA: TGTGCCAGCACGCCCGGAAGCAGGGCCTATGGCTACACCTTC; V gene: TRBV18; clone size: -; CDR3 length: 14; D gene: -; J gene: TRBJ1-2
CDR3 protein: CASSLWATNEKLFF; CDR3 DNA: TGTGCCAGCAGTTTATGGGCAACTAATGAAAAACTGTTTTTT; V gene: TRBV27; clone size: -; CDR3 length: 14; D gene: -; J gene: TRBJ1-4
CDR3 protein: CASSSLGGANYGYTF; CDR3 DNA: TGTGCCAGCAGTAGTTTGGGGGGTGCTAACTATGGCTACACCTTC; V gene: TRBV27; clone size: -; CDR3 length: 15; D gene: -; J gene: TRBJ1-2
CDR3 protein: CASSSENYNEQFF; CDR3 DNA: TGTGCCAGCAGCTCAGAAAACTACAATGAGCAGTTCTTC; V gene: TRBV2; clone size: once; CDR3 length: 13; D gene: -; J gene: TRBJ2-1
CDR3 protein: CASSERLDTYGYTF; CDR3 DNA: TGTGCCAGCAGTGAAAGGCTGGACACCTATGGCTACACCTTC; V gene: TRBV6-1; clone size: -; CDR3 length: 14; D gene: -; J gene: TRBJ1-2
CDR3 protein: CASSSNRWGNTEAFF; CDR3 DNA: TGTGCCAGCAGTTCTAACAGGTGGGGGAACACTGAAGCTTTCTTT; V gene: TRBV6-5; clone size: -; CDR3 length: 15; D gene: -; J gene: TRBJ1-1
CDR3 protein: CASSQGVGDTEAFF; CDR3 DNA: TGCGCCAGCAGCCAGGGTGTGGGCGACACTGAAGCTTTCTTT; V gene: TRBV5-1; clone size: once; CDR3 length: 14; D gene: -; J gene: TRBJ1-1
CDR3 protein: CASSSPVRGGLYGYTF; CDR3 DNA: TGTGCCAGCAGTTCCCCGGTACGGGGGGGACTCTATGGCTACACCTTC; V gene: TRBV28; clone size: once; CDR3 length: 16; D gene: -; J gene: TRBJ1-2
CDR3 protein: CASIQTATNEKLFF; CDR3 DNA: TGTGCCAGCATCCAGACAGCCACTAATGAAAAACTGTTTTTT; V gene: TRBV7-9; clone size: -; CDR3 length: 14; D gene: -; J gene: TRBJ1-4
CDR3 protein: CASSLGPRESPLHF; CDR3 DNA: TGTGCCAGCAGCTTAGGACCCAGGGAGTCACCCCTCCACTTT; V gene: TRBV7-9; clone size: -; CDR3 length: 14; D gene: -; J gene: TRBJ1-6
CDR3 protein: CASSLSSGIRGTEAFF; CDR3 DNA: TGTGCCAGCAGTTTATCGTCCGGGATTCGGGGCACTGAAGCTTTCTTT; V gene: TRBV27; clone size: -; CDR3 length: 16; D gene: -; J gene: TRBJ1-1
CDR3 protein: CSLTPATFGTYNEQFF; CDR3 DNA: TGCAGCCTTACCCCCGCGACCTTTGGAACCTACAATGAGCAGTTCTTC; V gene: TRBV29-1; clone size: -; CDR3 length: 16; D gene: -; J gene: TRBJ2-1
CDR3 protein: CASSLGQNNYGYTF; CDR3 DNA: TGTGCCAGCAGTTTAGGCCAAAATAACTATGGCTACACCTTC; V gene: TRBV28; clone size: -; CDR3 length: 14; D gene: -; J gene: TRBJ1-2
CDR3 protein: CAINHLNRNTEAFF; CDR3 DNA: TGTGCCATCAACCATTTAAACAGGAACACTGAAGCTTTCTTT; V gene: TRBV10-3; clone size: -; CDR3 length: 14; D gene: -; J gene: TRBJ1-1
CDR3 protein: CSAAQPDEKLFF; CDR3 DNA: TGCAGCGCCGCGCAGCCGGATGAAAAACTGTTTTTT; V gene: TRBV29-1; clone size: -; CDR3 length: 12; D gene: -; J gene: TRBJ1-4
CDR3 protein: CASSFLSRSSKRNATNEKLFF; CDR3 DNA: TGTGCCAGCAGTTTCCTCTCTAGGAGCAGCAAAAGAAATGCAACTAATGAAAAACTGTTTTTT; V gene: TRBV28; clone size: -; CDR3 length: 21; D gene: -; J gene: TRBJ1-4
CDR3 protein: CASSEGTVLYSYTF; CDR3 DNA: TGTGCCAGCAGTGAGGGGACGGTCTTATATAGCTACACCTTC; V gene: TRBV2; clone size: -; CDR3 length: 14; D gene: -; J gene: TRBJ1-2
CDR3 protein: CASSEILYQETQYF; CDR3 DNA: TGTGCCAGCAGTGAAATATTGTACCAAGAGACCCAGTACTTC; V gene: TRBV6-1; clone size: -; CDR3 length: 14; D gene: -; J gene: TRBJ2-5
CDR3 protein: CASSYTGTGPYNEQFF; CDR3 DNA: TGTGCCAGCAGCTACACCGGGACAGGGCCCTACAATGAGCAGTTCTTC; V gene: TRBV5-8; clone size: -; CDR3 length: 16; D gene: TRBD1; J gene: TRBJ2-1
CDR3 protein: CASSTTGGWEQYF; CDR3 DNA: TGTGCCAGCAGTACAACAGGGGGCTGGGAGCAGTACTTC; V gene: TRBV27; clone size: once; CDR3 length: 13; D gene: TRBD1; J gene: TRBJ2-7
CDR3 protein: CASSLLDEQYF; CDR3 DNA: TGTGCCAGCAGTTTATTAGACGAGCAGTACTTC; V gene: TRBV27; clone size: once; CDR3 length: 11; D gene: -; J gene: TRBJ2-7
CDR3 protein: CASTRGSYFYGYTF; CDR3 DNA: TGTGCCAGCACTCGGGGATCCTACTTCTATGGCTACACCTTC; V gene: TRBV11-3; clone size: few; CDR3 length: 14; D gene: -; J gene: TRBJ1-2
CDR3 protein: CASSVGSGPSNQPQHF; CDR3 DNA: TGTGCCAGCAGCGTCGGCTCAGGACCTAGCAATCAGCCCCAGCATTTT; V gene: TRBV9; clone size: -; CDR3 length: 16; D gene: -; J gene: TRBJ1-5
CDR3 protein: CASSQQGVNQPQHF; CDR3 DNA: TGTGCCAGCTCGCAACAGGGGGTGAATCAGCCCCAGCATTTT; V gene: TRBV18; clone size: -; CDR3 length: 14; D gene: TRBD1; J gene: TRBJ1-5
CDR3 protein: CSVEPGSVRETQYF; CDR3 DNA: TGCAGCGTTGAACCAGGGAGTGTCCGAGAGACCCAGTACTTC; V gene: TRBV29-1; clone size: -; CDR3 length: 14; D gene: -; J gene: TRBJ2-5
CDR3 protein: CAIGPGTGESDTQYF; CDR3 DNA: TGTGCCATCGGGCCCGGGACAGGGGAGTCGGATACGCAGTATTTT; V gene: TRBV10-3; clone size: once; CDR3 length: 15; D gene: TRBD1; J gene: TRBJ2-3
CDR3 protein: CASSLRGIDEKLFF; CDR3 DNA: TGCGCCAGCAGCTTGCGGGGGATAGACGAAAAACTGTTTTTT; V gene: TRBV5-1; clone size: once; CDR3 length: 14; D gene: -; J gene: TRBJ1-4
CDR3 protein: CASSLEATGPLHF; CDR3 DNA: TGCGCCAGCAGCTTGGAGGCCACTGGGCCCCTCCACTTT; V gene: TRBV5-1; clone size: -; CDR3 length: 13; D gene: -; J gene: TRBJ1-6
CDR3 protein: CASTLTGETYEQYF; CDR3 DNA: TGTGCCAGCACCCTGACAGGGGAAACCTACGAGCAGTACTTC; V gene: TRBV28; clone size: -; CDR3 length: 14; D gene: TRBD1; J gene: TRBJ2-7
CDR3 protein: CASSYSTGIGEQYF; CDR3 DNA: TGTGCCAGCAGCTACTCGACAGGGATCGGCGAGCAGTACTTC; V gene: TRBV7-9; clone size: -; CDR3 length: 14; D gene: TRBD1; J gene: TRBJ2-7
CDR3 protein: CASSLLGIDSNQPQHF; CDR3 DNA: TGTGCCAGCAGTTTATTAGGGATAGATAGCAATCAGCCCCAGCATTTT; V gene: TRBV28; clone size: -; CDR3 length: 16; D gene: -; J gene: TRBJ1-5
CDR3 protein: CASSVGQASTGELFF; CDR3 DNA: TGCGCCAGCAGCGTGGGACAGGCGTCGACCGGGGAGCTGTTTTTT; V gene: TRBV5-1; clone size: -; CDR3 length: 15; D gene: TRBD1; J gene: TRBJ2-2
CDR3 protein: CASSSQDEKLFF; CDR3 DNA: TGTGCCAGCAGCAGTCAGGATGAAAAACTGTTTTTT; V gene: TRBV9; clone size: -; CDR3 length: 12; D gene: -; J gene: TRBJ1-4
CDR3 protein: CASSLVLSGYGRDEQFF; CDR3 DNA: TGTGCCAGCAGCTTAGTGTTAAGCGGGTACGGCCGAGATGAGCAGTTCTTC; V gene: TRBV7-9; clone size: -; CDR3 length: 17; D gene: -; J gene: TRBJ2-1
CDR3 protein: CASSPWGEYNEQFF; CDR3 DNA: TGTGCCAGCTCACCTTGGGGGGAATACAATGAGCAGTTCTTC; V gene: TRBV18; clone size: -; CDR3 length: 14; D gene: -; J gene: TRBJ2-1
CDR3 protein: CASSYPREPDLNSPLHF; CDR3 DNA: TGTGCCAGCAGTTACCCGAGGGAGCCCGACTTAAATTCACCCCTCCACTTT; V gene: TRBV6-2/TRBV6-3; clone size: once; CDR3 length: 17; D gene: -; J gene: TRBJ1-6
CDR3 protein: CASSIGRGQPQHF; CDR3 DNA: TGTGCCAGCAGCATAGGACGGGGTCAGCCCCAGCATTTT; V gene: TRBV6-2/TRBV6-3; clone size: once; CDR3 length: 13; D gene: -; J gene: TRBJ1-5
CDR3 protein: CASSYFDRDYEQYF; CDR3 DNA: TGTGCCAGCAGTTACTTCGACAGGGATTACGAGCAGTACTTC; V gene: TRBV6-2/TRBV6-3; clone size: -; CDR3 length: 14; D gene: TRBD1; J gene: TRBJ2-7
CDR3 protein: CASSEIRVGYTF; CDR3 DNA: TGTGCCAGCAGTGAAATTCGGGTTGGCTACACCTTC; V gene: TRBV2; clone size: -; CDR3 length: 12; D gene: -; J gene: TRBJ1-2
CDR3 protein: CASSSYVYTQYF; CDR3 DNA: TGTGCCAGCAGCTCATACGTATATACGCAGTATTTT; V gene: TRBV7-9; clone size: few; CDR3 length: 12; D gene: -; J gene: TRBJ2-3
CDR3 protein: CSVESASGIPLSYNEQFF; CDR3 DNA: TGCAGCGTTGAGTCAGCTAGCGGGATTCCCCTCTCCTACAATGAGCAGTTCTTC; V gene: TRBV29-1; clone size: -; CDR3 length: 18; D gene: TRBD2; J gene: TRBJ2-1
CDR3 protein: CASSIGASLTEAFF; CDR3 DNA: TGTGCCAGCAGCATCGGTGCTTCGCTGACTGAAGCTTTCTTT; V gene: TRBV6-5; clone size: -; CDR3 length: 14; D gene: -; J gene: TRBJ1-1
CDR3 protein: CASSIQGASNQPQHF; CDR3 DNA: TGTGCCAGTAGTATACAGGGGGCGAGCAATCAGCCCCAGCATTTT; V gene: TRBV19; clone size: -; CDR3 length: 15; D gene: TRBD1; J gene: TRBJ1-5
CDR3 protein: CASSTSSYEQYF; CDR3 DNA: TGTGCCAGCAGCACCTCCTCCTACGAGCAGTACTTC; V gene: TRBV27; clone size: -; CDR3 length: 12; D gene: -; J gene: TRBJ2-7
CDR3 protein: CASSERTGPGEQYF; CDR3 DNA: TGTGCCAGCAGTGAAAGGACGGGTCCGGGCGAGCAGTACTTC; V gene: TRBV2; clone size: -; CDR3 length: 14; D gene: -; J gene: TRBJ2-7
CDR3 protein: CAISDSYEQYF; CDR3 DNA: TGTGCCATCAGTGACAGCTACGAGCAGTACTTC; V gene: TRBV10-3; clone size: -; CDR3 length: 11; D gene: -; J gene: TRBJ2-7
CDR3 protein: CASSRVGDSPLHF; CDR3 DNA: TGTGCCAGCAGCCGAGTGGGGGATTCACCCCTCCACTTT; V gene: TRBV9; clone size: -; CDR3 length: 13; D gene: -; J gene: TRBJ1-6
CDR3 protein: CASSFERGEQYF; CDR3 DNA: TGTGCCAGCAGTTTCGAGCGGGGGGAGCAGTACTTC; V gene: TRBV12-3/TRBV12-4; clone size: -; CDR3 length: 12; D gene: TRBD2; J gene: TRBJ2-7
CDR3 protein: CASSIVRQTSNQPQHF; CDR3 DNA: TGTGCCAGTAGTATAGTAAGACAGACTAGCAATCAGCCCCAGCATTTT; V gene: TRBV19; clone size: -; CDR3 length: 16; D gene: -; J gene: TRBJ1-5
CDR3 protein: CASSLETTRDEQYF; CDR3 DNA: TGTGCCAGCAGCTTGGAGACAACTCGGGACGAGCAGTACTTC; V gene: TRBV7-9; clone size: -; CDR3 length: 14; D gene: -; J gene: TRBJ2-7
CDR3 protein: CASGTGNYNEQFF; CDR3 DNA: TGCGCCAGCGGTACAGGGAACTACAATGAGCAGTTCTTC; V gene: TRBV5-1; clone size: few; CDR3 length: 13; D gene: -; J gene: TRBJ2-1
CDR3 protein: CAWAEDRERTEAFF; CDR3 DNA: TGTGCCTGGGCTGAGGACCGAGAGAGAACTGAAGCTTTCTTT; V gene: TRBV30; clone size: -; CDR3 length: 14; D gene: -; J gene: TRBJ1-1
CDR3 protein: CASSLIATGGKETQYF; CDR3 DNA: TGTGCCAGCAGTTTAATCGCGACAGGGGGCAAAGAGACCCAGTACTTC; V gene: TRBV6-5; clone size: -; CDR3 length: 16; D gene: TRBD1; J gene: TRBJ2-5